Included here is one T cell receptor beta chain sequence, with context. Antigen specificity is unknown. CDR3 length: 16 amino acids. The germline V gene encodes CDR1 LNHDA and CDR2 SQIVND (reference sequence). Trimming took 5 bases from V and 5 from J; bases not matched to a gene: 9. This table comes from immunoSEQ multiplex PCR, and its TCRdb copy is limited to in-frame clones, with some not included. The data contain about 83,000 clones, approximately 90% of them singletons. The data stem from a study of OX40 agonist ivuxolimab in advanced cancers. The wider study: The patients received agonistic anti-OX40 (CD134) antibody ivuxolimab. Of the participants, around 39% had some prior anti-PD-1, anti-PD-L1 or anti-CTLA-4 therapy, which was allowed.

Whole-study results and caveats: There was clonal expansion of CD4+ and CD8+ blood T cells by week 6 at 0.1 to 3.0 mg/kg.

The V gene is TRBV19, the J gene TRBJ1-1; TRBD1 aligns across 12 bases. The sample consisted of CD4+ or CD8+ T cells sorted from blood, taken in a trial of the OX40 agonist ivuxolimab. The clonotype comes from an adult with an advanced solid tumor such as melanoma, head and neck, liver or kidney cancer. The CDR3 reads CASSFTGTGGRTEAFF. The CDR3, as DNA: TGTGCCAGTAGTTTCACCGGGACAGGGGGCAGGACTGAAGCTTTCTTT. The variable domain in full, completed from reference TRBV19 and TRBJ1-1, reads DGGITQSPKYLFRKEGQNVTLSCEQNLNHDAMYWYRQDPGQGLRLIYYSQIVNDFQKGDIAEGYSVSREKKESFPLTVTSAQKNPTAFYLCASSFTGTGGRTEAFFGQGTRLTVV.